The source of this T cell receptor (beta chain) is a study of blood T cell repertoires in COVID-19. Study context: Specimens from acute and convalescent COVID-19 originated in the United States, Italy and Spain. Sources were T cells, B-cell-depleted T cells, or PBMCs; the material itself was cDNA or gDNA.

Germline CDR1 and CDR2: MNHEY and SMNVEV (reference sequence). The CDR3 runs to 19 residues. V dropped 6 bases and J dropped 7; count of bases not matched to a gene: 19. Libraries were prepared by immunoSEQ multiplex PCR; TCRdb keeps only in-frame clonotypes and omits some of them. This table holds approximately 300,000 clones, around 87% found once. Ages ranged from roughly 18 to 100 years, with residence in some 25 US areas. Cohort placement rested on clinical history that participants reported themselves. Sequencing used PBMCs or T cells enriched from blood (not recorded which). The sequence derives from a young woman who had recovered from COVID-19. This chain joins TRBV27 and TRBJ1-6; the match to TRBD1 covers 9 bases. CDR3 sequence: CASSPLFLQGARRNSPLHF. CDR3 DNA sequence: TGTGCCAGCAGCCCTTTATTTTTACAGGGGGCGCGGAGAAATTCACCCCTCCACTTT.